This entry features one T cell receptor beta chain sequence. The antigen remains undetermined. The data are from a study of T-cell memory formation after mild COVID-19. Study conclusions and caveats: Clones that contracted from day 15 to 85 were balanced CD4/CD8, while later expanders leaned CD4+. The pre-infection memory compartment contained some responding clones, suggesting cross-reactive memory joined.

Constant-segment primers were used for 5'RACE, and the resulting TCR alpha and TCR beta cDNA libraries carried sample barcodes and UMIs. In TCRdb, the 5' RACE reads were re-called with MiXCR into one record per CDR3 protein. The sample records some 280,000 distinct CDR3 sequences, roughly 17% being singletons. The CDR3 contains 13 residues. Trimming stripped 2 bases from V and 5 bases from J, with 9 bases between. This TCR came from a man younger than 35 who had mild COVID-19 (a few samples of this study predate the infection). Cell type and time point are not known. V gene TRBV12-3 or TRBV12-4 combines with J gene TRBJ1-2, with D perhaps TRBD1 (6 bases). Input material: PBMCs or a T cell subset sorted from them (not recorded which). CDR3 sequence: CASSLHREYGYTF. CDR3 nucleotide sequence: TGTGCCAGCAGTTTACACAGGGAGTATGGCTACACCTTC.